The T cell receptor beta chain under discussion was sequenced for a study of blood T cell repertoires in COVID-19. Some clones are missing from TCRdb's copy, which holds only in-frame ones; the method was immunoSEQ multiplex PCR. The sample carries 250,000 to 300,000 clones, around nine tenths recorded once. Germline V CDR1 and CDR2: MGHDK, SYGVNS. CDR3 length: 15 residues. V lost 5 bases to trimming and J lost 5 bases; unmatched junction nucleotides: 6. The sample taken for sequencing was peripheral blood. This clonotype was obtained from a man in his fifties with acute or convalescent COVID-19. V gene TRBV25-1 combines with J gene TRBJ2-3; 11 bases map to TRBD2. The CDR3 coding sequence is TGTGCCAGCAGTATTAGCGGGGGGGCCGGAGATACGCAGTATTTT. It translates to CASSISGGAGDTQYF.